Below are 15 T cell receptor beta chains sequenced from a single sample in a study of memory CD4+ T cells and cytomegalovirus serostatus. The sort gate was single viable CD3+CD4+CD8-CD45RO+ cells for memory CD4+ T cells. Some clones are missing from TCRdb's copy, which holds only in-frame ones; the method was immunoSEQ multiplex PCR. The sample includes 75,000 to 95,000 clones, 65% to 85% of them seen just once. Source material: memory CD4+ T cells from blood. The receptor set was obtained from an adult in good health and CMV-seronegative.

The chain links TRBV7-3 to TRBJ1-6; a possible D gene is TRBD1 (6 bases). Between the trimmed V and J ends, which lost 5 bases and 9 bases, there was a span of 17 bases. Germline CDR1 and CDR2: SGHTA and FQGTGA. The CDR3 contains 15 residues. CDR3 bases: TGTGCCAGCAGCGGGGGGCCGGCAGGGGTTTCACCCCTCCACTTT. As protein: CASSGGPAGVSPLHF.

This clone was observed a handful of times. The CDR3: CASSLLLDTEAFF. In nucleotides, the CDR3 is TGTGCCAGCTCACTGTTATTGGACACTGAAGCTTTCTTT. The chain uses TRBV18 and TRBJ1-1, with D unclear. This CDR3 contains 13 residues. The V end lost 4 bases, the J end lost 3 bases, and 9 bases lay between the germline ends. Germline V gene data show CDR1 as KGHSH and CDR2 as LQKENI. Based on the CDR3 plus reference TRBV18 and TRBJ1-1, the full variable domain is NAGVMQNPRHLVRRRGQEARLRCSPMKGHSHVYWYRQLPEEGLKFMVYLQKENIIDESGMPKERFSAEFPKEGPSILRIQQVVRGDSAAYFCASSLLLDTEAFFGQGTRLTVV.

The V and J genes are TRBV4-1 and TRBJ2-1; TRBD2 matches at 10 bases. J was trimmed by 6 bases and V by 0 bases; bases with no gene match: 11. The CDR3 extends over 18 amino acids. Per the germline V gene, CDR1 is MGHRA and CDR2 is YSYEKL. The CDR3 region has the DNA TGCGCCAGCAGCCAAGATCGGGCTAGCGGGGGTGGGGGCAATGAGCAGTTCTTC. It is translated as CASSQDRASGGGGNEQFF.

The rearrangement links TRBV7-3 to TRBJ2-2; TRBD2 aligns across 12 bases. In germline, CDR1 is SGHTA, CDR2 FQGTGA. The CDR3 is made up of 16 amino acids. V trimming: 6 bases; J trimming: 0 bases; junction bases outside the gene matches: 2. The CDR3 loop reads CASRTSGGTNTGELFF. CDR3 sequence (DNA): TGTGCCAGCAGAACTAGCGGGGGGACGAACACCGGGGAGCTGTTTTTT.

The chain is built from TRBV5-1 and TRBJ2-7, with D unresolved. Trimming shortened V by 0 bases and J by 3 bases, and 4 bases separated the two germline ends. This CDR3 comprises 12 residues. Germline V gene lookup returns CDR1 SGHRS and CDR2 YFSETQ. The DNA of the CDR3 is TGCGCCAGCAGCTTGGGGGACTACGAGCAGTACTTC. Translated: CASSLGDYEQYF. The variable domain in full, with the rest retrieved from reference TRBV5-1 and TRBJ2-7, is KAGVTQTPRYLIKTRGQQVTLSCSPISGHRSVSWYQQTPGQGLQFLFEYFSETQRNKGNFPGRFSGRQFSNSRSEMNVSTLELGDSALYLCASSLGDYEQYFGPGTRLTVT.

The rearrangement uses TRBV7-3 and TRBJ1-2; D remains unclear. Looked up from germline, CDR1 is SGHTA and CDR2 is FQGTGA. The CDR3 covers 15 residues. Deletions cut 1 base from V and 0 bases from J, with 9 bases between. CDR3 residues: CASSLMADSNYGYTF. The CDR3 bases are TGTGCCAGCAGCTTAATGGCAGATTCTAACTATGGCTACACCTTC. Full variable domain (outside the CDR3, taken from reference TRBV7-3 and TRBJ1-2): GAGVSQTPSNKVTEKGKYVELRCDPISGHTALYWYRQSLGQGPEFLIYFQGTGAADDSGLPNDRFFAVRPEGSVSTLKIQRTERGDSAVYLCASSLMADSNYGYTFGSGTRLTVV.

This chain uses TRBV4-3 with TRBJ2-7; 13 bases line up with TRBD2. Per germline, CDR1 LGHNA and CDR2 YSLEER. The CDR3 length is 19 residues. J was trimmed by 1 base and V by 0 bases; bases with no gene match: 9. CDR3 region: CASSQDFGLAGALSYEQYF. In DNA, the CDR3 is TGCGCCAGCAGCCAAGATTTTGGACTAGCGGGGGCCCTTTCCTACGAGCAGTACTTC.

This chain joins TRBV28 and TRBJ1-2; tentatively, D is TRBD1 (5 bases). Germline V CDR1 and CDR2: MDHEN, SYDVKM. CDR3 length: 17 amino acids. The V end was cut by 5 bases, the J end by 4 bases, with 23 bases between. The CDR3 bases are TGTGCCAGCAGTCTCCTAAACGTGGGGGAGTGGAGCTATGGCTACACCTTC. Translated: CASSLLNVGEWSYGYTF.

The J gene is TRBJ2-5, the V gene TRBV7-2, with a tentative D call TRBD1 (5 bases). V lost 6 bases and J lost 3, with 11 bases in between. The germline V gene encodes CDR1 SGHTA and CDR2 FQGNSA. The CDR3 is 13 amino acids. The CDR3 protein is CASSQQAKETQYF. The DNA for the CDR3 is TGTGCCAGCAGTCAACAGGCCAAAGAGACCCAGTACTTC. The entire variable domain, with the rest obtained from reference TRBV7-2 and TRBJ2-5, is as follows: GAGVSQSPSNKVTEKGKDVELRCDPISGHTALYWYRQSLGQGLEFLIYFQGNSAPDKSGLPSDRFSAERTGGSVSTLTIQRTQQEDSAVYLCASSQQAKETQYFGPGTRLLVL.

This chain joins TRBV5-5 and TRBJ2-7; 8 nucleotides agree with TRBD2. V dropped 0 bases and J dropped 3; count of bases not matched to a gene: 2. The CDR3 totals 14 residues. CDR1 and CDR2 from the germline V gene are SGHKS and YYEKEE (reference sequence). Here the CDR3 DNA reads TGTGCCAGCAGCTTGGACGGGGGGGACTACGAGCAGTACTTC. Its protein is CASSLDGGDYEQYF.

This clone appeared a few times. The chain combines TRBV14 with TRBJ2-1, with 7 bases that match TRBD1. This CDR3 has 16 amino acids. The V segment lost 6 bases and the J segment 3 bases; nucleotides outside the gene matches: 11. The germline CDR1 and CDR2 sequences are SGHDN and FVKESK. The DNA of the CDR3 is TGTGCCAGCAGTCCGTTCACCGGGACAGTCTACAATGAGCAGTTCTTC. Translated: CASSPFTGTVYNEQFF. Complete variable domain (other parts from reference TRBV14 and TRBJ2-1): EAGVTQFPSHSVIEKGQTVTLRCDPISGHDNLYWYRRVMGKEIKFLLHFVKESKQDESGMPNNRFLAERTGGTYSTLKVQPAELEDSGVYFCASSPFTGTVYNEQFFGPGTRLTVL.

V usage is TRBV7-2 and J usage is TRBJ1-3; the match to TRBD1 covers 7 bases. With 5 bases clipped from V and 0 bases from J, the junction kept 7 bases outside the gene matches. Germline CDR1 SGHTA, CDR2 FQGNSA. This CDR3 is 16 amino acids long. The CDR3 loop is CASSLDRFVSGNTIYF. The CDR3 DNA sequence: TGTGCCAGCAGCCTGGACAGGTTCGTCTCTGGAAACACCATATATTTT. Filled out from reference TRBV7-2 and TRBJ1-3, the complete variable domain reads GAGVSQSPSNKVTEKGKDVELRCDPISGHTALYWYRQSLGQGLEFLIYFQGNSAPDKSGLPSDRFSAERTGGSVSTLTIQRTQQEDSAVYLCASSLDRFVSGNTIYFGEGSWLTVV.

The gene calls are TRBV11-3 and TRBJ2-1; D ambiguous. Germline loops: CDR1 SGHNT, CDR2 YENEEA. The V end was cut by 0 bases, the J end by 3 bases, with 3 bases between. This CDR3 has 13 residues. In nucleotides, the CDR3 is TGTGCCAGCAGCTTAGATAACTACAATGAGCAGTTCTTC. Residues: CASSLDNYNEQFF.

This clone was observed a few times. The CDR3 loop is CASSRSFNEKLFF. CDR3 coding DNA: TGTGCCAGCAGCCGGAGCTTTAATGAAAAACTGTTTTTT. The rearrangement joins TRBV14 to TRBJ1-4; D not resolved. The ends were cut back, 4 bases at V and 4 bases at J, with 7 bases in the middle. The CDR3 length is 13 residues. Germline V gene lookup returns CDR1 SGHDN and CDR2 FVKESK.

The chain is built from TRBV30 and TRBJ1-5; D not certain. Germline V gene lookup returns CDR1 GTSNPN and CDR2 SVGIG (reference sequence). The CDR3 contains 13 residues. The V gene lost 1 base and the J gene lost 5 bases, with 9 bases spanning the gap. The CDR3 reads CAWSGGLDQPQHF. In nucleotides, the CDR3 is TGTGCCTGGAGTGGTGGTTTGGATCAGCCCCAGCATTTT.